These T cell receptor beta chains were read from a single sample in a study of cytomegalovirus exposure and HLA in healthy donors. Using immunoSEQ multiplex PCR, the repertoire was profiled, and TCRdb retains in-frame clones only, with some absent. Among about 130,000 clones listed, roughly 70% were seen once. The source material was PBMCs. Receptor source: a man aged 25-45 years in good health and CMV-seronegative. Each CDR3 is given with its conserved first and last residue. D genes are given only for firm matches. Rows give clone size only sometimes, using once, few, many, or a class for an expanded clone.

size	D	V	J	DNA	CDR3
.	TRBD1	TRBV7-9	TRBJ1-2	TGTGCCAGCAGCTCGACAGGGTTTTATGGCTACACCTTC	CASSSTGFYGYTF
few	.	TRBV25-1	TRBJ2-5	TGTGCCAGCGCCCCACGTAGGGGTTCAGGACAAGAGACCCAGTACTTC	CASAPRRGSGQETQYF
.	TRBD1	TRBV6-5	TRBJ1-1	TGTGCCAGCAGTTCACAGGGGTCTTGGACTGAAGCTTTCTTT	CASSSQGSWTEAFF
.	TRBD1	TRBV4-1	TRBJ2-2	TGCGCCAGCAGCCAAGACAGGGGGCTAACGAGGACCGGGGAGCTGTTTTTT	CASSQDRGLTRTGELFF
.	.	TRBV6-5	TRBJ2-3	TGTGCCAGCAGCCGGGACTCCAGCACAGATACGCAGTATTTT	CASSRDSSTDTQYF
once	.	TRBV19	TRBJ2-6	TGTGCCAGTAGTATACTGGGAGGGGCGGGGGCGACGGGTGGGGCCAACGTCCTGACTTTC	CASSILGGAGATGGANVLTF
.	.	TRBV5-6	TRBJ1-1	TGTGCCAGCAGCTTGATCTCCGCGGGGAACACTGAAGCTTTCTTT	CASSLISAGNTEAFF
.	.	TRBV29-1	TRBJ1-1	TGCAGCGTTGAAGGGGCTTTTAACACTGAAGCTTTCTTT	CSVEGAFNTEAFF
once	.	TRBV11-2	TRBJ2-1	TGTGCCAGCAGCTTCGGTCATGAGCAGTTCTTC	CASSFGHEQFF
.	.	TRBV19	TRBJ2-1	TGTGCCAGTAGTATAGATCGCAATGAGCAGTTCTTC	CASSIDRNEQFF
.	.	TRBV29-1	TRBJ1-2	TGCAGCGTTGGCCAAGGGGATGCCTATGGCTACACCTTC	CSVGQGDAYGYTF
.	.	TRBV6-5	TRBJ1-5	TGTGCCAGCAGCTTACGGGTTAGGCAGCCCCAGCATTTT	CASSLRVRQPQHF
.	.	TRBV6-5	TRBJ2-3	TGTGCCAGCAACACAGGGTACACAGATACGCAGTATTTT	CASNTGYTDTQYF
.	.	TRBV28	TRBJ1-1	TGTGCCAGCACCCCCTTTTCCCACACTGAAGCTTTCTTT	CASTPFSHTEAFF
.	TRBD1	TRBV18	TRBJ1-4	TGTGCCAGCTCATTGGGACAGGTGACAACTAATGAAAAACTGTTTTTT	CASSLGQVTTNEKLFF
.	TRBD1	TRBV19	TRBJ1-5	TGTGCCAGTAGTACGACAGGGATCGGAAGACAGCCCCAGCATTTT	CASSTTGIGRQPQHF
.	.	TRBV4-1	TRBJ1-3	TGCGCCAGCAGCCAAGGGCCCTCGCTCGCTGGAAACACCATATATTTT	CASSQGPSLAGNTIYF
.	.	TRBV6-5	TRBJ2-5	TGTGCCAGCAGTTACTCGAGGGGGGGAGAGACCCAGTACTTC	CASSYSRGGETQYF
.	.	TRBV6-6	TRBJ2-7	TGTGCCAGCAGTTACGCAGGGGACCTCTCCTACGAGCAGTACTTC	CASSYAGDLSYEQYF
.	TRBD1	TRBV10-1	TRBJ1-6	TGCGCCAGCAGTGGTGGGACAGGGGCGAATTCACCCCTCCACTTT	CASSGGTGANSPLHF